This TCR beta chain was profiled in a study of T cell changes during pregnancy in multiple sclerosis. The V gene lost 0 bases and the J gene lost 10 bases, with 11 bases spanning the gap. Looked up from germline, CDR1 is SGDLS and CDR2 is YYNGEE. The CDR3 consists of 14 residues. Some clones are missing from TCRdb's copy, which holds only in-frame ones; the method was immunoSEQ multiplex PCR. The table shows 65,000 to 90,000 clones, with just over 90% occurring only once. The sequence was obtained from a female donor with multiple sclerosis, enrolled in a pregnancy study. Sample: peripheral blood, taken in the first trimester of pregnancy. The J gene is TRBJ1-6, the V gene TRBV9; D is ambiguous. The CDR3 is CASSVEAEVSPLHF. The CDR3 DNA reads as TGTGCCAGCAGCGTAGAGGCAGAGGTGTCACCCCTCCACTTT.